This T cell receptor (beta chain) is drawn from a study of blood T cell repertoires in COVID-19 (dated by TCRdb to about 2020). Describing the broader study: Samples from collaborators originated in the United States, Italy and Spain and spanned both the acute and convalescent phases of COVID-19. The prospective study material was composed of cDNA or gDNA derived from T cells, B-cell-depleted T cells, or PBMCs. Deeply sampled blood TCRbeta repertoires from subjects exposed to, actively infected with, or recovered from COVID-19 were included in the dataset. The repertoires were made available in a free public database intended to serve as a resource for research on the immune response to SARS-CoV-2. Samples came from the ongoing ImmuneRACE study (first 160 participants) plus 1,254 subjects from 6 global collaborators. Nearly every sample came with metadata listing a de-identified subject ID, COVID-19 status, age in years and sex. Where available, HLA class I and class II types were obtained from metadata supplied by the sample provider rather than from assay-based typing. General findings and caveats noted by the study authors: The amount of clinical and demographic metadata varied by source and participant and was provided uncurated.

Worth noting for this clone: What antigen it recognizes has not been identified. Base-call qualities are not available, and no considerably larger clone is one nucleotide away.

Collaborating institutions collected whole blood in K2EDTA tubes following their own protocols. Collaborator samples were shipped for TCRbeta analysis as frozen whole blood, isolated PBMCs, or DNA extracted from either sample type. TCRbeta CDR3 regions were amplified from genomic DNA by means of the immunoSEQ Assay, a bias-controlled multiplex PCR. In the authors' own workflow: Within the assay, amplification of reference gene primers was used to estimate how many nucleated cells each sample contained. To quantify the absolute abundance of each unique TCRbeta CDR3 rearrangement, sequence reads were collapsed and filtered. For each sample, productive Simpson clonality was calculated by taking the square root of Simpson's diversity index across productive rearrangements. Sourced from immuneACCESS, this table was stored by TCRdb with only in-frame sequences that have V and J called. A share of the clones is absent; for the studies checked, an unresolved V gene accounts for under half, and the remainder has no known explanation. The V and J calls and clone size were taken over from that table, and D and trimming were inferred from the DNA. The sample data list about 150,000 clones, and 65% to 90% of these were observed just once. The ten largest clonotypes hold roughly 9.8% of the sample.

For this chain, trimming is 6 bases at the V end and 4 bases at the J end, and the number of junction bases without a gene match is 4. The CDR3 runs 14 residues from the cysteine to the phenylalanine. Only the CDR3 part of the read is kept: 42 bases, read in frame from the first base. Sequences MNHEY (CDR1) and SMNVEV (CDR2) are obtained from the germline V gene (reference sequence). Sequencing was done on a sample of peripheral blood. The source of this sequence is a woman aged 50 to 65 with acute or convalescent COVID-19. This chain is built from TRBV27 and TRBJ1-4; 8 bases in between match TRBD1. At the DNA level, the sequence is TGTGCCAGCAGGAAGACAGGGGTTAATGAAAAACTGTTTTTT. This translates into CASRKTGVNEKLFF.